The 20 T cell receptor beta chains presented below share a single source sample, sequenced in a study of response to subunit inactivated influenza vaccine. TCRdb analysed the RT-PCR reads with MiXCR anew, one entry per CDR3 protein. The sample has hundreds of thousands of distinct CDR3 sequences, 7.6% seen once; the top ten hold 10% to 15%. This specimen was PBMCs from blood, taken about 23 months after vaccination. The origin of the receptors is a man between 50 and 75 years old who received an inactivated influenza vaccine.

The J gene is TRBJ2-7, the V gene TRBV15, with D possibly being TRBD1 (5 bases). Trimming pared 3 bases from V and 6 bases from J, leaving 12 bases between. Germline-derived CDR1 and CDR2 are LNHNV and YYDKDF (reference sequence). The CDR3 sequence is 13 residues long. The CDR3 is CATSRNQGGEQYF. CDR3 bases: TGTGCCACCAGCAGGAATCAGGGTGGCGAGCAGTACTTC.

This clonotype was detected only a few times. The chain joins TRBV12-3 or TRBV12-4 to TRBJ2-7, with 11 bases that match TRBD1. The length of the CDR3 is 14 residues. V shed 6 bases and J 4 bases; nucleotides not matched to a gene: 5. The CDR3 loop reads CASRPGQGVYEQYF. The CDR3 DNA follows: TGTGCCAGCAGGCCGGGACAGGGGGTTTACGAGCAGTACTTC.

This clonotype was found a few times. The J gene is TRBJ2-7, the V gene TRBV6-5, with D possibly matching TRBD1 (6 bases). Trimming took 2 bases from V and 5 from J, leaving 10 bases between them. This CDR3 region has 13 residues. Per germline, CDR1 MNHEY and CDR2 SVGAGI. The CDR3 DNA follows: TGTGCCAGCAGTTACGAGGACAGCGACGAGCAGTACTTC. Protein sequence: CASSYEDSDEQYF.

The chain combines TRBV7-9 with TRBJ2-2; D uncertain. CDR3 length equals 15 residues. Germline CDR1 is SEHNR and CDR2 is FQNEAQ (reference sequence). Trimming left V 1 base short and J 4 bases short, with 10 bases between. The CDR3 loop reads CASSLGLLFTGELFF. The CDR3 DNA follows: TGTGCCAGCAGCTTAGGCCTCTTATTCACCGGGGAGCTGTTTTTT.

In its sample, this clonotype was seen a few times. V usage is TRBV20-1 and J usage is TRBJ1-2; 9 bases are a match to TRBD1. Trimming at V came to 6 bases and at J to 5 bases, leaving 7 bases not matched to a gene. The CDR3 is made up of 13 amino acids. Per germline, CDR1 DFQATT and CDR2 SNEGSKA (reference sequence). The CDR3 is CSANTGGWYGYTF. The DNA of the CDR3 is TGCAGTGCCAACACAGGGGGCTGGTATGGCTACACCTTC.

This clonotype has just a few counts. CDR3 amino acids: CATSRELARDTQYF. DNA for the CDR3: TGTGCCACCAGCAGAGAACTAGCGAGGGATACGCAGTATTTT. The genes are TRBV15 and TRBJ2-3, with 7 positions matching TRBD2. The CDR3 spans 14 residues. CDR1 and CDR2 from the germline V gene are LNHNV and YYDKDF (reference sequence). Losses at the gene ends were 0 bases for V and 6 bases for J; bases not matched to a gene: 3.

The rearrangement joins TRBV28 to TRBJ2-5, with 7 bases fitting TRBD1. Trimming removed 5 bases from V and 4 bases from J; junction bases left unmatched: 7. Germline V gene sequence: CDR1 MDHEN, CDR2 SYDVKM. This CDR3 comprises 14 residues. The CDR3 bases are TGTGCCAGCAGTGACGGACAGGTTCTAGAGACCCAGTACTTC. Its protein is CASSDGQVLETQYF.

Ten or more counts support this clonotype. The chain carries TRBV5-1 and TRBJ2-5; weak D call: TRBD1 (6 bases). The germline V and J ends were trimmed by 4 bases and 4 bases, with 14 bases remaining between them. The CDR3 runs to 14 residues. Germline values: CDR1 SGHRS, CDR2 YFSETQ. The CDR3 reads CASSAGQNLETQYF. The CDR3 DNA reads TGCGCCAGCAGCGCCGGACAGAACTTAGAGACCCAGTACTTC.

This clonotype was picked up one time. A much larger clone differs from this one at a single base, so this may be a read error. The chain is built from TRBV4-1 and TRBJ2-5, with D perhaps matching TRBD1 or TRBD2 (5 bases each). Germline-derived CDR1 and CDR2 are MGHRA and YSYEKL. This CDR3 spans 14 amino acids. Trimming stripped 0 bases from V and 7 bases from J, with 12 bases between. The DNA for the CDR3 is TGCGCCAGCAGCCAAGATCTGGGGGAGAGGACCCAGTACTTC. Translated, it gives CASSQDLGERTQYF.

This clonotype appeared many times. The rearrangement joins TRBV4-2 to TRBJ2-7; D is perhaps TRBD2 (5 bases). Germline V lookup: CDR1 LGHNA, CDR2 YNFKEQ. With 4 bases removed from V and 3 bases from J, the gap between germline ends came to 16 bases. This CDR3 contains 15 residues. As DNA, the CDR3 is TGTGCCAGCAGCCTAACAGCGGAGTGGGGCTACGAGCAGTACTTC. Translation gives CASSLTAEWGYEQYF.

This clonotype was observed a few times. The CDR3 protein is CASSFRTSGFTDTQYF. As DNA, the CDR3 is TGTGCCAGCAGTTTCCGGACTAGCGGGTTCACAGATACGCAGTATTTT. The gene calls are TRBV12-3 or TRBV12-4 and TRBJ2-3, with TRBD2 matching over 11 bases. V shed 3 bases and J 2 bases; nucleotides not matched to a gene: 4. The CDR3 contains 16 residues.

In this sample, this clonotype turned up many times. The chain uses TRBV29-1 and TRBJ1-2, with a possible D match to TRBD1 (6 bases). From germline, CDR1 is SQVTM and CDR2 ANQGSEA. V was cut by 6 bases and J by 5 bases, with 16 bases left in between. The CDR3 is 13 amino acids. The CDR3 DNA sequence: TGCAGCGTGAGAGACCCGGACAGATATGGCTACACCTTC. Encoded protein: CSVRDPDRYGYTF.

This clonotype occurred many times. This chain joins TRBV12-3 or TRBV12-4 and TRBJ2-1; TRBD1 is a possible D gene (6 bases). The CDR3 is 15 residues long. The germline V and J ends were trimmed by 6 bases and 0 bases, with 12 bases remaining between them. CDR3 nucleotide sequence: TGTGCCAGCAGAACAGGGCCCCTCTCCTACAATGAGCAGTTCTTC. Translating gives CASRTGPLSYNEQFF.

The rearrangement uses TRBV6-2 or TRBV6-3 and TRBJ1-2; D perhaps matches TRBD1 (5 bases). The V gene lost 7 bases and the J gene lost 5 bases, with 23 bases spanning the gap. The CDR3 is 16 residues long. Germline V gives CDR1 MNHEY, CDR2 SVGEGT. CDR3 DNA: TGTGCCAGCACCGATCCTGGGACGGCCGTAATGTATGGCTACACCTTC. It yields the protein CASTDPGTAVMYGYTF.

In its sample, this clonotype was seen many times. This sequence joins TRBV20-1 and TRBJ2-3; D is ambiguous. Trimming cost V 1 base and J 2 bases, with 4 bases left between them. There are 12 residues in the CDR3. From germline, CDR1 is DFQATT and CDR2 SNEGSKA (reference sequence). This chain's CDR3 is CSARAPTDTQYF. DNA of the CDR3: TGCAGTGCTAGAGCACCCACAGATACGCAGTATTTT.

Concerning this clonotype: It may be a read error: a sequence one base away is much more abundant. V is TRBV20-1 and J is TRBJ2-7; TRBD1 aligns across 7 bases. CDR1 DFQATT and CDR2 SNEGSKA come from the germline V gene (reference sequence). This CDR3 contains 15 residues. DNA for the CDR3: TGCGGTGCTAGAGCCCACAGGGGAAACTCCTACGAGCAGTACTTC. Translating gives CGARAHRGNSYEQYF.

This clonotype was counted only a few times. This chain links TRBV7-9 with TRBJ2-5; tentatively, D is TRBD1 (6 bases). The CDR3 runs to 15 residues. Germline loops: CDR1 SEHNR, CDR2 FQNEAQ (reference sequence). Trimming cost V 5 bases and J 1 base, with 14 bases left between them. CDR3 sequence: CASSPRTVSQETQYF. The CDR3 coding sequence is TGTGCCAGCAGCCCTCGGACAGTATCCCAAGAGACCCAGTACTTC.

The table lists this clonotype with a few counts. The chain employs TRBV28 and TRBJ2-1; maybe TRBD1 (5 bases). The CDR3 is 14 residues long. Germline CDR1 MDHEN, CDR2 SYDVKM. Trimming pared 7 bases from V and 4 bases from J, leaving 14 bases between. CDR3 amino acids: CASTPDSSYNEQFF. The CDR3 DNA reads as TGTGCCAGCACCCCTGACAGCTCATACAATGAGCAGTTCTTC.

Written as DNA, the CDR3 is TGTGCCAGCAGTCTCTCCGGGGGACGCTCACCCCTCCACTTT. Encoded protein: CASSLSGGRSPLHF. The chain employs TRBV12-3 or TRBV12-4 and TRBJ1-6; a weak D match, TRBD1 (5 bases). There are 14 residues in the CDR3. The V gene lost 5 bases and the J gene lost 10 bases, with 15 bases spanning the gap.

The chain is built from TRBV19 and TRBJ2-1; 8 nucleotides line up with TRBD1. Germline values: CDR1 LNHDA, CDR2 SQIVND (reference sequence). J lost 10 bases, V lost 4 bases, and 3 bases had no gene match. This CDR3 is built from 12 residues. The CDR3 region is CASSKDRVEQFF. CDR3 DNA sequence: TGTGCCAGTAGTAAGGACAGGGTCGAGCAGTTCTTC.